This section outlines one TCR beta chain sequence together with its context. Its antigen remains unknown. This entry belongs to a study of T cell responses to AZD1222 COVID-19 vaccine. Germline CDR1 is SGHRS and CDR2 is YFSETQ. This CDR3 is built from 17 residues. J lost 0 bases, V lost 0 bases, and 8 bases had no gene match. TCRdb's copy holds only in-frame clones and misses some; the assay was immunoSEQ multiplex PCR. The sample carries about 150,000 clones, roughly 87% recorded once. Notes on the study in general: Sampling captured repertoires only after the peak T cell response. Per reports, nearly half of all spike-specific TCRs target regions that are unmutated in variants.

The receptor's source is an adult who received the AZD1222 COVID-19 vaccine. The sequencing used peripheral blood, collected 28 days after the second AZD1222 dose. The chain joins TRBV5-1 to TRBJ1-1; 7 bases align to TRBD1. The CDR3 is CASSLAPGGGVNTEAFF. As DNA, the CDR3 is TGCGCCAGCAGCTTGGCCCCAGGGGGAGGGGTGAACACTGAAGCTTTCTTT. Full variable domain (remainder filled in from reference TRBV5-1 and TRBJ1-1): KAGVTQTPRYLIKTRGQQVTLSCSPISGHRSVSWYQQTPGQGLQFLFEYFSETQRNKGNFPGRFSGRQFSNSRSEMNVSTLELGDSALYLCASSLAPGGGVNTEAFFGQGTRLTVV.